One TCR beta chain is described in this entry. The antigen is undetermined. The sample originates from a study of T cells in localized non-small cell lung cancer. General observations from the study: Uninvolved adjacent lung showed peak T cell clonality, exceeding tumor. Within adjacent lung there appeared a median around 57 of the top 100 tumor clones. Tumor samples were not multi-region, leaving intratumor heterogeneity unexcluded.

Some clones are missing from TCRdb's copy, which holds only in-frame ones; the method was immunoSEQ multiplex PCR. The table records about 40,000 clones, 81% of them present only once. With 4 bases clipped from V and 1 base from J, the junction kept 9 bases outside the gene matches. The CDR3 consists of 17 residues. The germline CDR1 and CDR2 sequences are SGHTS and YDEGEE. The sample was peripheral blood mononuclear cells, taken before any cancer treatment. The clonotype originates from a male donor at least 60 years old with stage II lung adenocarcinoma. This chain joins TRBV5-8 and TRBJ2-2; 8 bases align to TRBD1. CDR3 sequence reads: CASSPETGTGNTGELFF. DNA for the CDR3: TGTGCCAGCAGCCCTGAAACAGGGACAGGGAACACCGGGGAGCTGTTTTTT.